Detailed here is one TCR beta chain. The sample comes from a study of cytomegalovirus exposure and HLA in healthy donors. The CDR3 contains 14 residues. Germline V gene data show CDR1 as SNHLY and CDR2 as FYNNEI. V dropped 1 base and J dropped 6 bases, with 12 bases sitting between them. Libraries were prepared by immunoSEQ multiplex PCR; TCRdb keeps only in-frame clonotypes and omits some of them. The sample shows 150,000 to 200,000 clones, about 89% of them seen only once. V usage is TRBV2 and J usage is TRBJ2-5, with TRBD2 as a possible D gene (7 bases). The sequencing sample was made of PBMCs. This sequence was found in a man between 18 and 29 years old in good health and CMV-seropositive. The CDR3 nucleotides read TGTGCCAGCAGTGAAGAGGGGGGGTGGCAGACCCAGTACTTC. Its protein is CASSEEGGWQTQYF.